These 7 T cell receptor beta chains were sequenced from one sample in a study of cytomegalovirus exposure and HLA in healthy donors. Primers: 60 Vbeta forward and 13 Jbeta reverse. Repertoires were generated with immunoSEQ multiplex PCR, while TCRdb's copy carries only in-frame clones and drops some. Here the sample spans 150,000 to 200,000 clones, just under 80% being singletons. Sequenced material: PBMCs. These receptor sequences come from a woman aged 40 to 55 in good health and CMV-seropositive.

This rearrangement joins TRBV5-8 to TRBJ1-3; 7 bases align to TRBD1. The V and J ends lost 0 bases and 2 bases, in that order; junction bases with no gene match: 2. Germline CDR1 is SGHTS and CDR2 is YDEGEE. The CDR3 has 15 amino acids. The CDR3 reads CASSLEGAPGNTIYF. CDR3 DNA: TGTGCCAGCAGCTTGGAGGGGGCGCCTGGAAACACCATATATTTT.

The genes are TRBV28 and TRBJ1-2; tentatively, D is TRBD1 (5 bases). The CDR3 contains 15 residues. Germline assignment: CDR1 MDHEN and CDR2 SYDVKM. V gave up 2 bases and J gave up 2 bases, with 12 bases separating them. DNA for the CDR3: TGTGCCAGCAGTTTACCGGGACTGGAAAACTATGGCTACACCTTC. Translated, it gives CASSLPGLENYGYTF.

The chain carries TRBV5-6 and TRBJ2-5; the match to TRBD2 covers 7 bases. V was pared by 2 bases and J by 5 bases, with 3 bases of the junction left unmatched. The germline CDR1 and CDR2 sequences are SGHDT and YYEEEE. The CDR3 is made up of 13 amino acids. The CDR3 reads CASSFGEGETQYF. The CDR3 coding sequence is TGTGCCAGCAGCTTTGGGGAGGGGGAGACCCAGTACTTC.

The chain links TRBV6-1 to TRBJ1-4, with D perhaps matching TRBD1 (5 bases). Trimming removed 11 bases at V and 3 bases at J, with 13 bases between. Germline CDR1 and CDR2: MNHNS and SASEGT. CDR3 length: 13 amino acids. The CDR3 is CAGNRTPNEKLFF. CDR3 nucleotide sequence: TGTGCCGGGAACAGGACCCCTAATGAAAAACTGTTTTTT.

This clone has a handful of counts. The J gene is TRBJ2-1, the V gene TRBV5-4, with D possibly being TRBD2 (6 bases). V lost 3 bases and J 6 bases, leaving 19 bases between the germline ends. Looked up from germline, CDR1 is SGHNT and CDR2 is YYREEE (reference sequence). This CDR3 region has 16 residues. CDR3 loop: CASSSPLGGVGNEQFF. CDR3 DNA: TGTGCCAGCAGCTCCCCCCTCGGCGGGGTAGGCAATGAGCAGTTCTTC.

The CDR3 region is CASRVGHLNTEAFF. CDR3 in DNA: TGTGCCAGCAGGGTGGGACACCTGAACACTGAAGCTTTCTTT. This chain links TRBV11-2 with TRBJ1-1; D perhaps matches TRBD1 (6 bases). The CDR3 has 14 amino acids. Trimming left V 6 bases short and J 0 bases short, with 11 bases between. The germline V gene encodes CDR1 SGHAT and CDR2 FQNNGV.

The chain joins TRBV5-5 to TRBJ2-7; TRBD1 agrees at 7 bases. Per the germline V gene, CDR1 is SGHKS and CDR2 is YYEKEE (reference sequence). This CDR3 is built from 12 residues. V lost 2 bases, J lost 6 bases, and 2 bases stayed unmatched. The CDR3 spells CASSFTGAEQYF. The CDR3 DNA reads as TGTGCCAGCAGCTTCACAGGGGCCGAGCAGTACTTC.